There are many counts of the clone carrying this TCR beta chain. The antigen is unknown. This specimen comes from a study of T cells after yellow fever vaccination. Generation of TCR cDNA used 5'RACE template switching (which added a universal primer site and UMIs). Via MiXCR, TCRdb re-called the 5' RACE reads, giving one row per CDR3 protein. The table includes 200,000 or so distinct CDR3 sequences, around 6.7% detected once. V shed 11 bases and J shed 5 bases, with 15 bases lying between them. CDR3 length: 12 residues. The germline V gene encodes CDR1 SEHNR and CDR2 FQNEAQ (reference sequence). Findings of the study overall: A faster peak, day 5 versus 15, was reached by the weaker secondary response. In post-booster samples, most primary-vaccination clones reappeared (about 95% CD4, 88% CD8). In FACS-sorted repertoires, abundant clonotypes from the bulk population could appear as contaminants.

This specimen consisted of CD4+ T cells sorted from PBMCs, obtained on the day of the yellow fever booster vaccination. The chain is built from TRBV7-9 and TRBJ2-5, with D possibly being TRBD2 (7 bases). This TCR derives from a man younger than 45 who received the YFV17D yellow fever vaccine. CDR3 protein: CAFPSGGETQYF. The CDR3 DNA reads as TGTGCCTTTCCCTCGGGGGGCGAGACCCAGTACTTC.